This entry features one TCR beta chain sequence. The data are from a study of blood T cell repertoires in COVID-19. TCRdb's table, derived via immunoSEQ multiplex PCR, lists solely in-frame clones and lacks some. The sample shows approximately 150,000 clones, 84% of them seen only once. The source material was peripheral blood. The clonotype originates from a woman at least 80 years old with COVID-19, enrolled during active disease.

The DNA for the CDR3 is TGCAGTGCTAGTCGGCGGGATTATGGCTACACCTTC. Its translation is CSASRRDYGYTF. This rearrangement joins TRBV20-1 to TRBJ1-2; no clear D. This CDR3 has 12 amino acids. Germline V gives CDR1 DFQATT, CDR2 SNEGSKA (reference sequence). Trimming cost V 3 bases and J 5 bases, with 10 bases left between them.